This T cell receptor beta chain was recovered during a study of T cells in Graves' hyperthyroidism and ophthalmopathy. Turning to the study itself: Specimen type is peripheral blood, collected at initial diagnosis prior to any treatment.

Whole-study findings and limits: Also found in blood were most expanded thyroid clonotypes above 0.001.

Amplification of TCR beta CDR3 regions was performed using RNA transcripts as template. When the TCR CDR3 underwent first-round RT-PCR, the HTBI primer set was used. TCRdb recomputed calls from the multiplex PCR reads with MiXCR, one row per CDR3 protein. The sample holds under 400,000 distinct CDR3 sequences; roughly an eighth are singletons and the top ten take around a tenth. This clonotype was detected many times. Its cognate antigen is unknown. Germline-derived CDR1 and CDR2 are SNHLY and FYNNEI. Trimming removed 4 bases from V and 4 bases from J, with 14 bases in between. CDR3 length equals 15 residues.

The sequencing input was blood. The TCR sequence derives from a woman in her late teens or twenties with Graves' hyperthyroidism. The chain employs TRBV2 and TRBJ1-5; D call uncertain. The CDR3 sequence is CASSAKGLSNQPQHF. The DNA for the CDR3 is TGTGCCAGCAGTGCGAAGGGTTTATCGAATCAGCCCCAGCATTTT.